Below, 27 T cell receptor beta chains from the same sample are listed, as sequenced in a study of Tregs in tolerant kidney transplant recipients. For these TCRs, the target antigens are not known. Data came from immunoSEQ multiplex PCR; TCRdb stores just in-frame clones and leaves some out. The data hold 20,000 or so clones, with about 71% observed a single time. The sequencing sample was made of Tregs from blood cultured with allogeneic cells. All receptors come from a human donor in good health.

This chain uses TRBV5-1 with TRBJ1-5; D perhaps matches TRBD1 (5 bases). The CDR3 runs 14 residues. Germline loops: CDR1 SGHRS, CDR2 YFSETQ. Trimming shortened V by 5 bases and J by 8 bases, and 17 bases separated the two germline ends. The CDR3 DNA sequence: TGCGCCAGCAGTCCCGGGGGGGGTGTAGAGCCCCAGCATTTT. Translation: CASSPGGGVEPQHF.

The V and J genes are TRBV19 and TRBJ2-2, with 7 bases fitting TRBD1. Unmatched junction bases numbered 5, after V lost 6 bases and J lost 4 bases. The CDR3 loop spans 14 amino acids. Germline assignment: CDR1 LNHDA and CDR2 SQIVND (reference sequence). CDR3 DNA sequence: TGTGCCAGTAGGGGACAGAGCTTCACCGGGGAGCTGTTTTTT. Translating it yields CASRGQSFTGELFF.

The chain employs TRBV5-1 and TRBJ2-1; D may be TRBD1 (6 bases). This CDR3 has 14 residues. Per germline, CDR1 SGHRS and CDR2 YFSETQ. Trimming cost V 4 bases and J 3 bases, with 11 bases left between them. The DNA of the CDR3 is TGCGCCAGCAGCCCGGACAGATACTACAATGAGCAGTTCTTC. Translated: CASSPDRYYNEQFF.

The V call is TRBV2, the J call TRBJ1-5; D possibly corresponds to TRBD1 (5 bases). Germline CDR1 is SNHLY and CDR2 is FYNNEI. Trimming took off 6 bases at V and 9 bases at J, with 15 bases between the two ends. The CDR3 runs to 13 residues. The CDR3 nucleotides read TGTGCCAGCAGAGGGACCGGATTGGGGCCCCAGCATTTT. Its protein is CASRGTGLGPQHF.

This clone is labeled medium-sized. This chain uses TRBV7-9 with TRBJ1-2, with 10 bases matching TRBD1. CDR3 length: 15 residues. Trimming took 5 bases from V and 7 from J; bases not matched to a gene: 10. Germline V CDR1 and CDR2: SEHNR, FQNEAQ (reference sequence). The CDR3 region is CASSPPGQGQGGYTF. DNA of the CDR3: TGTGCCAGCAGCCCCCCGGGACAGGGGCAGGGTGGCTACACCTTC.

This clone is medium-sized within its sample. This chain connects TRBV19 to TRBJ1-5, with 7 nucleotides matching TRBD1. Unmatched junction bases numbered 14, after V lost 8 bases and J lost 10 bases. Germline V gives CDR1 LNHDA, CDR2 SQIVND (reference sequence). CDR3 length: 14 residues. The CDR3 region has the DNA TGTGCCAGTCTCCAATCAGGGGGGACTTACCCCCAGCATTTT. Protein sequence: CASLQSGGTYPQHF.

This clone was observed a few times. This sequence joins TRBV18 and TRBJ1-2, with D unresolved. V lost 8 bases to trimming and J lost 5 bases, with 24 bases between them. Looked up from germline, CDR1 is KGHSH and CDR2 is LQKENI. The CDR3 totals 16 residues. CDR3 in DNA: TGTGCCAGCACCCGAGTAAAGGACGTTGCGCCTTATGGCTACACCTTC. Its translation: CASTRVKDVAPYGYTF.

This clone was observed once. V gene TRBV25-1 combines with J gene TRBJ2-4; 7 bases are a match to TRBD1. CDR3 length: 17 residues. Germline V gene sequence: CDR1 MGHDK, CDR2 SYGVNS. Trimming at V came to 4 bases and at J to 7 bases, leaving 16 bases not matched to a gene. The CDR3 bases are TGTGCCAGCAGTGGGCTTAGGGGGCGCGGCGGTTTGAACATTCAGTACTTC. Translated, it gives CASSGLRGRGGLNIQYF.

The chain combines TRBV7-3 with TRBJ1-2, with D hard to call. Germline assignment: CDR1 SGHTA and CDR2 FQGTGA. V lost 1 base and J 8 bases, leaving 11 bases between the germline ends. The CDR3 is made up of 13 amino acids. CDR3 DNA: TGTGCCAGCAGCTTAAACAGACGTGAGGGCTACACCTTC. It encodes CASSLNRREGYTF. Using reference TRBV7-3 and TRBJ1-2 for the parts outside the CDR3, the full variable domain is GAGVSQTPSNKVTEKGKYVELRCDPISGHTALYWYRQSLGQGPEFLIYFQGTGAADDSGLPNDRFFAVRPEGSVSTLKIQRTERGDSAVYLCASSLNRREGYTFGSGTRLTVV.

This chain connects TRBV19 to TRBJ1-5; 12 bases are shared with TRBD1. The germline V gene has CDR1 LNHDA and CDR2 SQIVND (reference sequence). V was clipped by 9 bases and J by 3 bases; unmatched bases: 6. This CDR3 has 15 residues. CDR3 sequence (DNA): TGTGCCAGCAATCCGGGACAGGGGGCCAATCAGCCCCAGCATTTT. Its protein product is CASNPGQGANQPQHF.

This clone was seen more than once but under ten times. This chain connects TRBV2 to TRBJ2-4; 10 positions match TRBD2. The germline CDR1 and CDR2 sequences are SNHLY and FYNNEI. V gave up 5 bases and J gave up 1 base; unmatched junction bases: 11. CDR3 length equals 18 residues. The CDR3 is CASSRGQSSGSAKNIQYF. The CDR3 region has the DNA TGTGCCAGCAGTCGAGGACAGTCTAGCGGGAGTGCCAAAAACATTCAGTACTTC.

The chain employs TRBV2 and TRBJ2-1, with D possibly matching TRBD2 (5 bases). V was clipped by 7 bases and J by 6 bases, with 19 bases between them. CDR1 is SNHLY and CDR2 is FYNNEI in the germline V gene. There are 15 residues in the CDR3. The CDR3 sequence: CASTAGGSVINEQFF. CDR3 sequence (DNA): TGTGCCAGCACTGCGGGTGGGTCGGTGATCAATGAGCAGTTCTTC.

The chain carries TRBV27 and TRBJ1-2; D is possibly TRBD1 (6 bases). The CDR3 loop spans 15 amino acids. V was clipped by 6 bases and J by 7 bases, with 21 bases between them. From germline, CDR1 is MNHEY and CDR2 SMNVEV (reference sequence). The CDR3 DNA reads TGTGCCAGCAGACAAAGCCAAAACAGGGCCGGTGGCTACACCTTC. Protein sequence: CASRQSQNRAGGYTF.

This clone was seen more than once but under ten times. This rearrangement joins TRBV5-1 to TRBJ1-1; D not resolved. The CDR3 runs to 16 residues. From germline, CDR1 is SGHRS and CDR2 YFSETQ. V was clipped by 0 bases and J by 8 bases, with 20 bases between them. The CDR3 loop reads CASSLARLEGAEEAFF. The DNA of the CDR3 is TGCGCCAGCAGCTTGGCCAGATTGGAGGGTGCGGAGGAAGCTTTCTTT.

This rearrangement joins TRBV5-4 to TRBJ1-5, with D hard to call. This CDR3 has 15 residues. In germline, CDR1 is SGHNT, CDR2 YYREEE (reference sequence). Trimming removed 0 bases from V and 3 bases from J, with 10 bases in between. This CDR3 is CASSLAGRYNQPQHF. CDR3 nucleotide sequence: TGTGCCAGCAGCTTGGCCGGACGGTACAATCAGCCCCAGCATTTT.

The J gene is TRBJ1-1, the V gene TRBV7-6; D is perhaps TRBD1 (6 bases). The length of the CDR3 is 14 residues. V shed 3 bases and J shed 5 bases, with 13 bases lying between them. Germline loops: CDR1 SGHVS, CDR2 FNYEAQ. CDR3 protein: CASSLSRGITEAFF. The DNA of the CDR3 is TGTGCCAGCAGCTTGTCCAGGGGAATAACTGAAGCTTTCTTT.

The rearrangement uses TRBV29-1 and TRBJ1-2, with 7 nucleotides matching TRBD1. Germline CDR1 and CDR2: SQVTM and ANQGSEA. With V trimmed by 7 bases and J by 11 bases, 22 bases remained unmatched. The CDR3 runs 15 residues. CDR3 loop: CSGGPDRDGGYWYTF. The CDR3 DNA reads as TGCAGCGGTGGGCCCGACAGGGATGGTGGCTATTGGTACACCTTC.

This clone was seen a handful of times. The chain recombines TRBV29-1 with TRBJ2-3, with TRBD1 identical over 10 bases. Unmatched junction bases numbered 8, after V lost 8 bases and J lost 0 bases. CDR1 and CDR2 from the germline V gene are SQVTM and ANQGSEA. This CDR3 is built from 15 residues. CDR3 in amino acids: CSSRDRGTSTDTQYF. Here the CDR3 DNA reads TGCAGCTCCCGGGACAGGGGTACTAGCACAGATACGCAGTATTTT.

This clone was observed a few times. DNA of the CDR3: TGTGCCAGCAGTCTCTACCCGGGACGTACTAATGAAAAACTGTTTTTT. It translates to CASSLYPGRTNEKLFF. This rearrangement joins TRBV27 to TRBJ1-4; D is possibly TRBD1 (5 bases). CDR1 and CDR2 from the germline V gene are MNHEY and SMNVEV (reference sequence). The V and J ends lost 5 bases and 2 bases respectively, with 15 bases between them. The CDR3 is 16 residues long.

The chain is built from TRBV2 and TRBJ2-5; possible D gene TRBD2, 6 bases. Deletions cut 3 bases from V and 3 bases from J, with 14 bases between. CDR1 and CDR2 from the germline V gene are SNHLY and FYNNEI. The CDR3 loop spans 15 amino acids. CDR3 nucleotides: TGTGCCAGCAGTGATAGCGGCGGGGCGGAAGAGACCCAGTACTTC. Protein: CASSDSGGAEETQYF.

To note about this clone: Within the sample, other DNA sequences also encode this same CDR3. CDR3 sequence (DNA): TGTGCCAGCAGACTTGGAAGCTATGGCTACACCTTC. Residues: CASRLGSYGYTF. The genes are TRBV5-6 and TRBJ1-2, with D unresolved. Germline CDR1 reads SGHDT; CDR2 reads YYEEEE. V was cut by 5 bases and J by 4 bases, with 9 bases left in between. The CDR3 length is 12 residues.

V gene TRBV6-6 combines with J gene TRBJ2-5; D is uncertain. The last part of the DNA fits TRBJ2-7 better; the J call may be wrong. The CDR3 sequence is 11 residues long. Looked up from germline, CDR1 is MNHNY and CDR2 is SVGAGI (reference sequence). The CDR3 loop is CASSYLAEQYF. The CDR3 nucleotides read TGTGCCAGCAGTTATCTTGCCGAGCAGTACTTC.

V and J are TRBV6-1 and TRBJ2-7, with D unresolved. The length of the CDR3 is 12 residues. Per the germline V gene, CDR1 is MNHNS and CDR2 is SASEGT. Trimming cost V 7 bases and J 5 bases, with 12 bases left between them. CDR3 sequence (DNA): TGTGCCAGCACCTCCGAGTGGGACGAGCAGTACTTC. Its translation: CASTSEWDEQYF.

CDR3 amino acids: CASSPRDTENTEAFF. DNA for the CDR3: TGTGCCAGCTCACCTAGGGACACCGAGAACACTGAAGCTTTCTTT. The chain has TRBV18 and TRBJ1-1, with D perhaps TRBD1 (6 bases). This CDR3 has 15 residues. The V gene's germline CDR1 is KGHSH and CDR2 LQKENI. V was pared by 3 bases and J by 1 base, with 12 bases between.

V usage is TRBV10-1 and J usage is TRBJ2-2; 9 nucleotides align to TRBD1. CDR3 length: 16 amino acids. The germline gives CDR1 WNHNN, CDR2 SYGVQD (reference sequence). V lost 10 bases and J lost 3; bases outside the gene matches: 12. The chain's CDR3 is CANADADRGDTGELFF. The CDR3 bases are TGCGCCAACGCCGATGCTGACAGGGGGGACACCGGGGAGCTGTTTTTT.

The chain links TRBV2 to TRBJ2-2; TRBD1 or TRBD2 may be the D gene (6 bases each). The ends were cut back, 4 bases at V and 7 bases at J, with 13 bases in the middle. The CDR3 is 14 residues long. Germline V gives CDR1 SNHLY, CDR2 FYNNEI. CDR3 loop: CASSGEGGIGELFF. DNA for the CDR3: TGTGCCAGCAGTGGCGAAGGGGGGATCGGGGAGCTGTTTTTT.

This chain links TRBV6-6 with TRBJ2-7, with D unclear. The CDR3 has 13 amino acids. The V gene lost 2 bases and the J gene lost 6 bases, with 11 bases spanning the gap. Germline lookup yields CDR1 MNHNY and CDR2 SVGAGI (reference sequence). CDR3 sequence reads: CASSYVFGSEQYF. The CDR3 bases are TGTGCCAGCAGTTACGTTTTCGGGTCCGAGCAGTACTTC.